This TCR beta chain was recorded in a study of T cell repertoires in cytomegalovirus infection. Overall study findings and caveats: Identification of carriers of CMV plus the relevant HLA was achieved through cumulative public TCR beta family frequency. CMV-specific TCR beta clonotypes restricted by HLA-C were the ones dominating the ex vivo response.

This clonotype was seen a few times. Antigen unknown. The V end was cut by 1 base, the J end by 3 bases, with 15 bases between. CDR3 length: 16 residues. CDR1 and CDR2 from the germline V gene are SGHVS and FNYEAQ. TCRdb redid the calling of the reads with MiXCR, one entry per CDR3 protein. The sample yields 150,000 or so distinct CDR3 sequences, about a fifth seen once. The chain joins TRBV7-6 to TRBJ1-1; D is unclear. The material sequenced was CD8+ T cells from cultured PBMCs, taken from culture after CMV antigen stimulation. This TCR came from a human donor in good health (CMV status not recorded). Some clones in this sample may be carry-over from other donors' samples. The CDR3 DNA follows: TGTGCCAGCAGCTTAGGAGGCGGACCCTGGGACACTGAAGCTTTCTTT. Translating it yields CASSLGGGPWDTEAFF.